Here is one T cell receptor beta chain with its context. This specimen belongs to a study of blood T cells in healthy people across ages. This CDR3 has 11 residues. The ends were cut back, 0 bases at V and 10 bases at J, with 7 bases in the middle. Germline CDR1 SGHRS, CDR2 YFSETQ. Through a sample-barcoded 5' primer and a J-beta primer mix, a second PCR was run for about 6 to 11 cycles. From the 5' RACE reads, TCRdb called clonotypes with MiXCR, one entry per CDR3 protein. Here the sample spans over 500,000 distinct CDR3 sequences, over 40% being singletons. Sequencing was done on a sample of blood. The sequence came from a woman older than 75 in good health. The chain couples TRBV5-1 to TRBJ1-2; D is perhaps TRBD1 (5 bases). The CDR3 reads CASSLDGAYTF. Written as DNA, the CDR3 is TGCGCCAGCAGCTTGGACGGGGCCTACACCTTC. The complete variable domain, with remaining parts taken from reference TRBV5-1 and TRBJ1-2, reads KAGVTQTPRYLIKTRGQQVTLSCSPISGHRSVSWYQQTPGQGLQFLFEYFSETQRNKGNFPGRFSGRQFSNSRSEMNVSTLELGDSALYLCASSLDGAYTFGSGTRLTVV.